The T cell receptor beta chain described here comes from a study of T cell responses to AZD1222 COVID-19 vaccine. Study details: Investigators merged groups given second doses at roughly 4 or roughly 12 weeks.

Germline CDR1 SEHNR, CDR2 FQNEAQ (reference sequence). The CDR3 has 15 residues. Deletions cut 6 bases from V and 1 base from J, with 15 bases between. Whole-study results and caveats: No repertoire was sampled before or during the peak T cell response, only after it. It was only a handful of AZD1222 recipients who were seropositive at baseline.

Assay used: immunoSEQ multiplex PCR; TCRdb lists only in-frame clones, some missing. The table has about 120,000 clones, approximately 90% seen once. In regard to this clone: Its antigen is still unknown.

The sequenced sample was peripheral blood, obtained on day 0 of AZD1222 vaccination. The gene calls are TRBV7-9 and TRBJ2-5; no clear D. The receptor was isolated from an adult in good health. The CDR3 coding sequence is TGTGCCAGCAGTCAAGATAGTCGGACCCAAGAGACCCAGTACTTC. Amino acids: CASSQDSRTQETQYF.